This T cell receptor beta chain came from a study of T cell repertoires in cytomegalovirus infection. Via MiXCR, TCRdb re-called the reads, giving one row per CDR3 protein. Of about 920,000 distinct CDR3 sequences listed, roughly a third are singletons. This CDR3 comprises 12 residues. The germline V gene has CDR1 MNHEY and CDR2 SVGEGT. V shed 5 bases and J shed 7 bases, with 9 bases lying between them. This clonotype turned up a few times. Its antigen is not known. The source is a human donor in good health (CMV status not recorded). Some clones in this sample may be carry-over from other donors' samples. The chain joins TRBV6-2 or TRBV6-3 to TRBJ2-1, with a weak D call TRBD2 (5 bases). Here the sequenced sample was cultured CD8+ T cells from PBMCs, taken from culture after CMV antigen stimulation. Written as DNA, the CDR3 is TGTGCCAGCAGTCCGGACTGGAATGAGCAGTTCTTC. Translated, it gives CASSPDWNEQFF.